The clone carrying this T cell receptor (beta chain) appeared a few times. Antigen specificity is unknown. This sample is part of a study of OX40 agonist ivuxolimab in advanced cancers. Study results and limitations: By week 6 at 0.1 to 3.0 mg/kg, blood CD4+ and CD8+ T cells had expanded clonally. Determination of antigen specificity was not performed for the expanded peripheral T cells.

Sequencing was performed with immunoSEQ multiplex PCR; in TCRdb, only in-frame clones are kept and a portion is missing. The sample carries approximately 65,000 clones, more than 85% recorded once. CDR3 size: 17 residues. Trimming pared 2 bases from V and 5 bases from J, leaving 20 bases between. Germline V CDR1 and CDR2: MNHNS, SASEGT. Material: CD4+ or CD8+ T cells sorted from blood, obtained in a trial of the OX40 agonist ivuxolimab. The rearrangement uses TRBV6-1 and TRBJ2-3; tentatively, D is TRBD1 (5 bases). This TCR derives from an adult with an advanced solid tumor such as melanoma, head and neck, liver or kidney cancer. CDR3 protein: CASSERVGRWAQDTQYF. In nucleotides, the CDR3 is TGTGCCAGCAGTGAACGGGTGGGGCGGTGGGCACAAGATACGCAGTATTTT.